Given below is one T cell receptor (beta chain) in context. Which antigen it targets is not known. No clone much larger than this one lies a single base away; base qualities are absent. The sample's treatment or condition label, in plain terms: allogeneic hematopoietic cell transplantation with graft depleted of TCRalphabeta T cells and CD19 B cells. TCRalphabeta/CD19-depleted allogeneic hematopoietic cell grafts were given to the transplant recipients, all of whom were children. The library was produced with PCR. TCRdb records Illumina HiSeq 2500 as the sequencer. To normalize quantification of the TCRbeta repertoire, the TCR libraries were built with molecular barcoding that relied on unique molecular identifiers. The public reads were reanalyzed by TCRdb: fastp trimming at Q25, MiXCR alignment, in-frame beta chains only. Each CDR3 protein appears once, grouped with its most common genes and DNA. The sample table records around 300,000 distinct CDR3 sequences; almost 8% of these occur just once. The leading ten clones occupy over 7.5% of the sample.

This sample stems from a study of T-cell reconstitution after alpha-beta-depleted transplantation in children listed by TCRdb under 2016. The study in broad terms: Using TCR repertoire profiling, the study quantitatively followed how T-cell immune reconstitution unfolded in children after TCRalphabeta/CD19-depleted allogeneic hematopoietic cell transplantation. What the authors observed across the whole study: In some patients, the high TCRbeta diversity seen at day 60 was put down to recipient T cells and intrathymic progenitors that had survived conditioning. The apparently early recovery of alphabetaT-cell counts about two months after transplant reportedly depended on only several hundred rapidly expanded clones that came from non-depleted graft cells. The frequencies of hyperexpanded clones fell over the following months, and after one year, T-cell counts and TCRbeta diversity were mostly attributed to newly produced T cells.

From cysteine to phenylalanine, the CDR3 is 15 amino acids long. This entry keeps only the CDR3 DNA: 45 bases, framed from base 1. V drops 3 bases and J drops 0 bases, leaving 11 bases in between. CDR1 and CDR2 (SGHRS, YFSETQ) derive from the germline V gene. This TCR was recovered from a female patient aged 2-10 years who had a stem cell transplant for Fanconi anemia, so the T cells may come from the graft donor. The receptor chain draws on TRBV5-1 and TRBJ2-3; no confident D gene assignment can be made. The sample was peripheral blood, taken 360 days after TCRalphabeta/CD19-depleted stem cell transplant. The CDR3 protein sequence reads: CASSSTWASTDTQYF. The DNA sequence follows: TGCGCCAGCAGCTCTACGTGGGCTAGCACAGATACGCAGTATTTT.